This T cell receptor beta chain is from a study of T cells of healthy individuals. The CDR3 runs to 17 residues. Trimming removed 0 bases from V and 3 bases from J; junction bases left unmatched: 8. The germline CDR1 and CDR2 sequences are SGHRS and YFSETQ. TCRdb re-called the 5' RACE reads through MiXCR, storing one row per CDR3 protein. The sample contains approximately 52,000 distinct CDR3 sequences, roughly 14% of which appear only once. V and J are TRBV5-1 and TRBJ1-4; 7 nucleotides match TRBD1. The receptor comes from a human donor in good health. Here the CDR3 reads CASSLAPTGSANEKLFF. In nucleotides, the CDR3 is TGCGCCAGCAGCTTGGCCCCGACAGGGTCAGCTAATGAAAAACTGTTTTTT.